This TCR beta chain was retrieved from a study of beta chain features in type 1 diabetes (dated by TCRdb to the late 2010s). Concerning the study at large: Mean age, gender distribution, total cell number and subset yield did not differ between patients and healthy donors. In the study, TCRB repertoires of sorted circulating CD4+ T cell subsets from recently diagnosed type 1 diabetes patients were compared with those of matched healthy donors. Naive and central memory subsets were obtained from all 28 donors, but regulatory and stem cell-like memory subsets were isolated from only 8 patients and about 8 healthy donors. Across all samples, fewer than 110,000,000 sorted cells were examined, and cell number per subset correlated strongly with RNA yield. Results and caveats for the whole study, not just this receptor: Naive, central memory and regulatory TCRB repertoires appeared to be more similar among patients than among healthy donors. In all four CD4+ subsets, TCRB CDR3 length was moderately but significantly shorter in type 1 diabetes patients. Because cDNA was sequenced instead of genomic DNA, activated cells with high expression could be over-represented, although the groups did not differ in activation or CD3 levels. Only small numbers of individuals were included in the HLA sub-analyses, which left unresolved whether HLA type had any influence on TCRB rearrangement. Shorter templates might have been favored by PCR, but patient and control samples were amplified and corrected together, so both groups would have been affected equally by any skew. At VDJ recombination sites, type 1 diabetes patients had fewer insertions and more deleted nucleotides, which implies abnormalities in thymic rearrangement.

Via the germline V gene, CDR1 is MDHEN and CDR2 SYDVKM. From its cysteine to its phenylalanine, the CDR3 spans 13 amino acids. Solely the CDR3 DNA is kept, with 39 bases framed from the first base. V is cut by 3 bases and J by 1 base, and the space between the germline ends is 5 bases. Each donor gave one peripheral blood draw, around 0.12 L on average, collected into heparinised tubes. Naive, central memory, regulatory and stem cell-like memory CD4+ T cells were sorted on a BD FACSAria II using a panel including CD45RO, CCR7, CD25, CD127, CD95 and CD27. All sorted populations exceeded 95% purity. PBMCs were separated immediately by Lymphoprep density gradient centrifugation and were stained directly, without being cultured. To minimize batch effects, samples were stained and sorted in pairs, one healthy donor with one patient per experiment. About this clone itself: The antigen it recognizes is unknown. No base-level quality is on record; no much larger clone is a single base apart.

The entire isolated RNA was reverse transcribed using the High Capacity cDNA Reverse Transcription Kit, and thus expressed TCRB transcripts were sequenced. Deep immunoSEQ sequencing was applied to naive, central memory and regulatory T cell samples, giving an average of roughly 3.3 million total reads per sample. Sorted cells were lysed in RLT buffer, and RNA was extracted using DNase-treated RNeasy Micro or Mini kits according to cell number. Each cell subset was processed separately to prevent cross-contamination, with patient and healthy donor samples processed together. The immunoSEQ multiplex PCR was used to amplify TCRB sequences from cDNA, yielding 87-bp fragments that span the CDR3 region. Amplicons were sequenced on the Illumina HiSeq platform. Under the source paper's analysis protocol: Synthetic template baselines were used to correct PCR bias computationally, reads within Hamming distance 2 were collapsed, and singletons that could not be merged were discarded. Reads were aligned to IMGT to assign V, D and J genes, CDR3 length, and insertions or deletions at six rearrangement sites. Within each subset, clonotype counts were normalized to the number of sorted cells before true diversity and Gini coefficients were calculated with the tcR R package. The overlap coefficient, calculated on TCRB nucleotide sequences, was used to quantify repertoire sharing. As a proxy for the pre-selection repertoire, out-of-frame TCRB sequences from naive cells were analyzed. TCRdb retrieved this table from immuneACCESS and kept in-frame rearrangements only. Not all clones are present; in checked studies, unresolved V genes account for under half, and no reason is known for the remainder. The V and J calls and clone size are taken from that table; D and trimming were inferred from the DNA. The sample profile shows over 200,000 clones; around 9.9% of them were found once. The ten largest clones capture approximately 0.015% of the sample.

In this chain, TRBV28 is recombined with TRBJ2-3; no D gene can be assigned with confidence. The sequencing sample was made of naive CD4+ T cells from blood. Read against the paper, the sample's cell subset or site label means: true naive CD4+ T cells. The sequence was obtained from a young man with type 1 diabetes. The DNA is as follows: TGTGCCAGCAGTTTTCAGGGCACAGATACGCAGTATTTT. It is translated as CASSFQGTDTQYF. Joined to the reference TRBV28 and TRBJ2-3 proteins, this CDR3 gives the full variable domain: DVKVTQSSRYLVKRTGEKVFLECVQDMDHENMFWYRQDPGLGLRLIYFSYDVKMKEKGDIPEGYSVSREKKERFSLILESASTNQTSMYLCASSFQGTDTQYFGPGTRLTVL.